The 26 T cell receptor beta chains given below trace back to one sample, sequenced in a study of glioma-infiltrating T cells. TCR alpha and beta CDR3 regions were amplified from RNA using iRepertoire nested multiplex PCR. TCRdb redid the calling of the multiplex PCR reads with MiXCR, one entry per CDR3 protein. Of about 400,000 distinct CDR3 sequences in the sample, 41% were seen once. Sequencing was done on a sample of glioma tissue, nonneoplastic brain tissue, or PBMCs (not recorded which). These receptors originate from a human donor with low-grade glioma or glioblastoma, undergoing nonglioma brain surgery, or in good health (not recorded which).

The J gene is TRBJ2-5, the V gene TRBV20-1; 7 bases line up with TRBD2. The CDR3 contains 13 residues. The ends lost 7 bases at V and 4 bases at J; junction bases unmatched: 9. CDR1 and CDR2 from the germline V gene are DFQATT and SNEGSKA (reference sequence). The CDR3 protein is CSEGLRPTETQYF. In DNA, the CDR3 is TGCAGTGAGGGACTACGGCCCACAGAGACCCAGTACTTC.

This clonotype has a count of ten or more. This chain joins TRBV27 and TRBJ1-2; D not resolved. The germline CDR1 and CDR2 sequences are MNHEY and SMNVEV (reference sequence). Trimming pared 2 bases from V and 4 bases from J, leaving 14 bases between. This CDR3 is built from 15 residues. CDR3 sequence (DNA): TGTGCCAGCAGTTTAGGGCGAGGATGGGGCTATGGCTACACCTTC. This translates into CASSLGRGWGYGYTF.

The V and J genes are TRBV4-1 and TRBJ2-2; D is ambiguous. With 0 bases removed from V and 5 bases from J, the gap between germline ends came to 7 bases. The germline CDR1 and CDR2 sequences are MGHRA and YSYEKL. The CDR3 spans 14 residues. CDR3 bases: TGCGCCAGCAGCCAAGATATGACAACCGGGGAGCTGTTTTTT. Translating gives CASSQDMTTGELFF.

Notes on this clonotype: A junction boundary mismatches the germline segment, possibly from a read error. The gene calls are TRBV7-2 and TRBJ2-4, with D hard to call. Germline values: CDR1 SGHTA, CDR2 FQGNSA. The CDR3 is made up of 13 amino acids. Here the CDR3 DNA reads TGTGCCAGCAGCGCCGTAGCCGAAAACATTCAGTACTTC. Protein product: CASSAVAENIQYF.

This clonotype was seen at least ten times. The chain links TRBV28 to TRBJ1-6; D is possibly TRBD1 (5 bases). The CDR3 spans 14 residues. V gave up 5 bases and J gave up 7 bases, with 12 bases separating them. Looked up from germline, CDR1 is MDHEN and CDR2 is SYDVKM. In DNA, the CDR3 is TGTGCCAGCAGTCCGGGGACCGTCAATTCACCCCTCCACTTT. Its translation: CASSPGTVNSPLHF.

This clonotype has more than one count but fewer than ten. This chain connects TRBV10-3 to TRBJ2-3, with D unresolved. The CDR3 is made up of 13 amino acids. V gave up 2 bases and J gave up 4 bases, with 7 bases separating them. Looked up from germline, CDR1 is ENHRY and CDR2 is SYGVKD. The CDR3 region is CAISEERPDTQYF. The CDR3 bases are TGTGCCATCAGTGAGGAGCGTCCAGATACGCAGTATTTT.

The chain joins TRBV7-8 to TRBJ1-4; D is uncertain. CDR1 is SGHVS and CDR2 is FQNEAQ in the germline V gene. V was trimmed by 1 base and J by 2 bases, leaving 11 bases between them. This CDR3 has 16 amino acids. The CDR3 loop reads CASSLEVGFTNEKLFF. The CDR3 nucleotides read TGTGCCAGCAGCTTAGAAGTAGGGTTCACTAATGAAAAACTGTTTTTT.

V and J are TRBV29-1 and TRBJ2-7; D gene ambiguous. The CDR3 has 12 residues. Germline V lookup: CDR1 SQVTM, CDR2 ANQGSEA. V lost 1 base, J lost 5 bases, and 9 bases lay in between. DNA of the CDR3: TGCAGCGTTGAAGGCATTGACCACGAGCAGTACTTC. Protein sequence: CSVEGIDHEQYF.

The chain couples TRBV7-9 to TRBJ2-5; the D is unclear. The CDR3 loop spans 11 amino acids. Germline lookup yields CDR1 SEHNR and CDR2 FQNEAQ (reference sequence). The V end was cut by 5 bases, the J end by 9 bases, with 10 bases between. This CDR3 is CASSLHGPQYF. Here the CDR3 DNA reads TGTGCCAGCAGCCTACATGGGCCCCAGTACTTC. Combining the CDR3 with reference TRBV7-9 and TRBJ2-5 gives the whole variable domain DTGVSQNPRHKITKRGQNVTFRCDPISEHNRLYWYRQTLGQGPEFLTYFQNEAQLEKSRLLSDRFSAERPKGSFSTLEIQRTEQGDSAMYLCASSLHGPQYFGPGTRLLVL.

The CDR3 loop is CSARDTKRDSPEQYF. The CDR3 bases are TGCAGTGCTAGAGACACCAAGAGGGATTCCCCCGAGCAGTACTTC. The chain carries TRBV20-1 and TRBJ2-7; a possible D gene is TRBD2 (5 bases). This CDR3 comprises 15 residues. The V end was cut by 0 bases, the J end by 6 bases, with 18 bases between. Germline CDR1 and CDR2: DFQATT and SNEGSKA (reference sequence).

Ten or more counts support this clonotype. V gene TRBV28 combines with J gene TRBJ1-5; 8 nucleotides agree with TRBD1. The CDR3 spans 12 residues. In germline, CDR1 is MDHEN, CDR2 SYDVKM. J was trimmed by 16 bases and V by 6 bases; bases with no gene match: 11. The CDR3 DNA follows: TGTGCCAGCAGCCGCAGGGACAGGCCGCTACATTTT. It yields the protein CASSRRDRPLHF.

This clonotype has only one observation. This may be a read error: a much more frequent sequence differs by one nucleotide. The chain has TRBV6-9 and TRBJ1-5, with TRBD1 matching over 7 bases. CDR3 length: 17 residues. The germline CDR1 and CDR2 sequences are MNHGY and SVAAGI. This CDR3 is CVSSYGPTGVGNQPQHF. The CDR3 DNA reads as TGTGTCAGCAGTTACGGCCCCACAGGGGTCGGCAATCAGCCCCAGCATTTT.

This clonotype was detected many times. J is TRBJ1-1 and V is TRBV7-2; D is unclear. The V gene lost 3 bases and the J gene lost 0 bases, with 8 bases spanning the gap. From germline, CDR1 is SGHTA and CDR2 FQGNSA. CDR3 length: 14 amino acids. The CDR3 DNA follows: TGTGCCAGCAGCTTTACAGCTCTGAACACTGAAGCTTTCTTT. Amino acid sequence: CASSFTALNTEAFF.

Comment on this clonotype: One junction end disagrees with the germline gene, perhaps due to a read error. The J gene is TRBJ2-3, the V gene TRBV28; 13 bases agree with TRBD2. The CDR3 extends over 18 amino acids. CDR1 and CDR2 from the germline V gene are MDHEN and SYDVKM. The chain's CDR3 is CACSLGLAGSRRTDTQYF. For the CDR3, the DNA is TGTGCCTGCAGCCTGGGACTAGCGGGAAGTCGGCGCACAGATACGCAGTATTTT. Filled out from reference TRBV28 and TRBJ2-3, the complete variable domain reads DVKVTQSSRYLVKRTGEKVFLECVQDMDHENMFWYRQDPGLGLRLIYFSYDVKMKEKGDIPEGYSVSREKKERFSLILESASTNQTSMYLCACSLGLAGSRRTDTQYFGPGTRLTVL.

This clonotype was seen at least ten times. The chain combines TRBV28 with TRBJ1-5; TRBD1 matches 9 bases. The trim removed 5 bases at V and 3 bases at J, leaving 2 bases unmatched. The germline gives CDR1 MDHEN, CDR2 SYDVKM. The CDR3 has 14 amino acids. CDR3 nucleotide sequence: TGTGCCAGCAGTACAGGGGGCACCAATCAGCCCCAGCATTTT. It translates to CASSTGGTNQPQHF.

This clonotype was seen a handful of times. V is TRBV20-1 and J is TRBJ2-7, with 8 bases identical to TRBD1. Looked up from germline, CDR1 is DFQATT and CDR2 is SNEGSKA (reference sequence). The CDR3 spans 13 residues. V lost 6 bases and J lost 5; bases outside the gene matches: 9. CDR3 nucleotide sequence: TGCAGTGCCCCTCCAGGGGGCGGCGACGAGCAGTACTTC. Translated, it gives CSAPPGGGDEQYF.

This clonotype was observed a handful of times. The chain combines TRBV20-1 with TRBJ2-3, with 9 bases aligning to TRBD2. The CDR3 sequence is 14 residues long. Germline CDR1 reads DFQATT; CDR2 reads SNEGSKA (reference sequence). V shed 5 bases, J shed 2 bases, and the junction held 5 bases outside the gene matches. The CDR3 coding sequence is TGCAGTGCTCCAGCGGGGGGATTCACAGATACGCAGTATTTT. Encoded protein: CSAPAGGFTDTQYF.

This clonotype has just a few counts. The chain recombines TRBV15 with TRBJ2-7, with a tentative D call TRBD1 (7 bases). The CDR3 totals 15 residues. Per the germline V gene, CDR1 is LNHNV and CDR2 is YYDKDF (reference sequence). With 0 bases removed from V and 2 bases from J, the gap between germline ends came to 11 bases. CDR3 protein: CATSRDPGGTYEQYF. CDR3 sequence (DNA): TGTGCCACCAGCAGAGACCCAGGGGGGACCTACGAGCAGTACTTC.

This chain links TRBV7-2 with TRBJ2-7; D is possibly TRBD1 (5 bases). Trimming stripped 5 bases from V and 3 bases from J, with 11 bases between. This CDR3 is 13 amino acids long. Germline V gives CDR1 SGHTA, CDR2 FQGNSA. This CDR3 reads CASSRTPYYEQYF. The DNA for the CDR3 is TGTGCCAGCAGCAGGACACCTTACTACGAGCAGTACTTC.

The rearrangement uses TRBV20-1 and TRBJ2-7; D is unresolved. Germline loops: CDR1 DFQATT, CDR2 SNEGSKA (reference sequence). The CDR3 has 14 amino acids. V lost 7 bases and J 7 bases, leaving 23 bases between the germline ends. CDR3 amino acids: CSVVIPVKSHEQYF. As DNA, the CDR3 is TGCAGTGTTGTAATCCCGGTGAAATCCCATGAGCAGTACTTC.

This clonotype was seen a handful of times. The CDR3 DNA reads as TGCAGTGCCCAAGGACAGGGTGATACGCAGTATTTT. Its protein is CSAQGQGDTQYF. The J gene is TRBJ2-3, the V gene TRBV20-1; 8 bases align to TRBD1. The germline V gene encodes CDR1 DFQATT and CDR2 SNEGSKA (reference sequence). Trimming took 6 bases from V and 6 from J; bases not matched to a gene: 5. The CDR3 spans 12 residues.

This clonotype was seen a single time. This chain uses TRBV2 with TRBJ2-1, with 13 nucleotides matching TRBD2. Germline V gives CDR1 SNHLY, CDR2 FYNNEI. V lost 7 bases to trimming and J lost 7 bases; unmatched junction nucleotides: 7. The CDR3 extends over 15 amino acids. The DNA for the CDR3 is TGTGCCAGCACCCGGACTAGCGGGAGCGGGAATGAGCAGTTCTTC. Amino acid sequence: CASTRTSGSGNEQFF.

The rearrangement links TRBV19 to TRBJ1-2; a possible D gene is TRBD1 (5 bases). The CDR3 extends over 14 amino acids. Looked up from germline, CDR1 is LNHDA and CDR2 is SQIVND (reference sequence). Trimming left V 6 bases short and J 0 bases short, with 11 bases between. DNA of the CDR3: TGTGCCAGTAGCCCCGCAGGGACTAACTATGGCTACACCTTC. Its translation: CASSPAGTNYGYTF.

This clonotype was counted between two and nine times. The chain uses TRBV28 and TRBJ2-6, with D hard to call. The CDR3 runs to 17 residues. The V end lost 4 bases, the J end lost 0 bases, and 13 bases lay between the germline ends. Germline lookup yields CDR1 MDHEN and CDR2 SYDVKM. CDR3 nucleotides: TGTGCCAGCAGTTCCCTGACGGATGGCTCTGGGGCCAACGTCCTGACTTTC. Its translation is CASSSLTDGSGANVLTF.

This clonotype has only a few counts. The chain couples TRBV28 to TRBJ1-4; a possible D gene is TRBD1 (5 bases). In germline, CDR1 is MDHEN, CDR2 SYDVKM. V was trimmed by 6 bases and J by 8 bases, leaving 19 bases between them. The length of the CDR3 is 15 residues. The CDR3 sequence is CASRDTGSNREKLFF. The DNA for the CDR3 is TGTGCCAGCAGAGATACGGGATCCAACAGGGAAAAACTGTTTTTT.

This clonotype was found a few times. This chain links TRBV5-1 with TRBJ2-5; D gene ambiguous. V lost 0 bases, J lost 1 base, and 7 bases lay in between. Per germline, CDR1 SGHRS and CDR2 YFSETQ. The length of the CDR3 is 14 residues. CDR3 DNA: TGCGCCAGCAGCTTGGGAGTGAGCCAAGAGACCCAGTACTTC. The encoded protein is CASSLGVSQETQYF.